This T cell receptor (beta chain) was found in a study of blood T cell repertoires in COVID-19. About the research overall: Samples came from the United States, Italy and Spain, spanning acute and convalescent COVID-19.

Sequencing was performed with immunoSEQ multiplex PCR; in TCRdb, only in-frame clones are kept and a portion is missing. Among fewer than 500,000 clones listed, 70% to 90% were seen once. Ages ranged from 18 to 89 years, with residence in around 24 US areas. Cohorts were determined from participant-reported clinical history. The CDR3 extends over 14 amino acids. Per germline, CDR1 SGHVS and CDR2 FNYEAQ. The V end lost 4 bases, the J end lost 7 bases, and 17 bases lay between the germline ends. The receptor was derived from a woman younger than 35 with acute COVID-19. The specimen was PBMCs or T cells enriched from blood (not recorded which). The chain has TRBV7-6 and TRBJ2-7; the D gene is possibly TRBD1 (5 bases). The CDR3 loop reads CASSSISGKEEQYF. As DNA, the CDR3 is TGTGCCAGCAGCTCAATCTCAGGGAAGGAAGAGCAGTACTTC.